This T cell receptor (beta chain) was sequenced for a study of neurological immune-mediated disorders. Trimming removed 3 bases from V and 6 bases from J; junction bases left unmatched: 8. The germline CDR1 and CDR2 sequences are DFQATT and SNEGSKA (reference sequence). There are 15 residues in the CDR3. Study-wide results and limits: No CDR3 amino acid sequences recurred among expanded clones across subjects, suggesting private repertoires in all groups. Multiple sclerosis patients had less TCR clonal expansion than even healthy controls, unlike HTLV-1-associated myelopathy.

Time point meaning: longitudinal time-point 1 (baseline). Unsorted libraries were generated from 2 million PBMCs held at -80 degrees C. This clonotype was counted ten times or more. Its antigen is unidentified. The method for making cDNA was 5'RACE, and it used 10-nucleotide random UMIs. TCRdb used MiXCR to reprocess the 5' RACE reads, holding one entry per CDR3 protein. The sample lists about 60,000 distinct CDR3 sequences; around 10% were seen once. The chain employs TRBV20-1 and TRBJ2-5, with 12 positions matching TRBD2. Sequencing was carried out using PBMCs. The TCR comes from a male donor with HTLV-1-associated myelopathy (HAM/TSP). The CDR3 protein is CSASLAGGRRKTQYF. The CDR3 DNA follows: TGCAGTGCTAGTCTAGCGGGGGGGCGGCGAAAGACCCAGTACTTC.